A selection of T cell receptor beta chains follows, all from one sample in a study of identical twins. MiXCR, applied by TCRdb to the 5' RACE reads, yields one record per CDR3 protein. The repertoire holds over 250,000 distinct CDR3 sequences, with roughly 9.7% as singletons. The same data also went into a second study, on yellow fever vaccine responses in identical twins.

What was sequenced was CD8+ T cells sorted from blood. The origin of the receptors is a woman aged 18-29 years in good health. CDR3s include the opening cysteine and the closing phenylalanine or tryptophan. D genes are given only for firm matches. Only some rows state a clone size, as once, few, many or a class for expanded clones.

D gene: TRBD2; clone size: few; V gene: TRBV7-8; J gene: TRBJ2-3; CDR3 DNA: TGTGCCAGCAGCTACAGACTAGCGGGTGCCGCTAGCACAGATACGCAGTATTTT; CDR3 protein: CASSYRLAGAASTDTQYF
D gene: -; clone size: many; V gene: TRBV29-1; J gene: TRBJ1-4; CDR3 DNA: TGCAGCGTTGAAGGACAAAATGAAAAACTGTTTTTT; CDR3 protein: CSVEGQNEKLFF
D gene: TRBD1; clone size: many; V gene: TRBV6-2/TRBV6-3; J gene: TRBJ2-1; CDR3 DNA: TGTGCCAGCAGTTTGAGGGACAGTTACAATGAGCAGTTCTTC; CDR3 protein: CASSLRDSYNEQFF
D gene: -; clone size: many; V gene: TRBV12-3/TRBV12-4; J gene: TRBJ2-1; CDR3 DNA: TGTGCCAGCAGTAACAGTTTAAGCTCCTACAATGAGCAGTTCTTC; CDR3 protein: CASSNSLSSYNEQFF
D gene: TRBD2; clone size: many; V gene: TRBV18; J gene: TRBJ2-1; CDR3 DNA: TGTGCCAGCTCGCCCGGGGGGTACAATGAGCAGTTCTTC; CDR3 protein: CASSPGGYNEQFF
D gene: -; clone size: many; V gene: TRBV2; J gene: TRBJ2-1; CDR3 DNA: TGTGCCAGCAGTGTTTTGGAGGGGGACAGAACCTACAATGAGCAGTTCTTC; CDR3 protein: CASSVLEGDRTYNEQFF
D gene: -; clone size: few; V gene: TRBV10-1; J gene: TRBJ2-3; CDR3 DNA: TGCGCCACCCTAGACGGACAGTCTAGCACAGATACGCAGTATTTT; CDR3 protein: CATLDGQSSTDTQYF
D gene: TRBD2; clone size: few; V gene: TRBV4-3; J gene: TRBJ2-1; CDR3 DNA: TGCGCCAGCAGCCAACCTGTAGCGGGAGGGATTGGTAATGAGCAGTTCTTC; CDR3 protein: CASSQPVAGGIGNEQFF
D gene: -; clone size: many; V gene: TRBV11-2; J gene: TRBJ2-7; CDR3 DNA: TGTGCCAGCAGTGAAGGGGGATACTCCTACGAGCAGTACTTC; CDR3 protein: CASSEGGYSYEQYF
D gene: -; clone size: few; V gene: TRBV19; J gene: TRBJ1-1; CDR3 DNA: TGTGCCAGTATTAGGACAGACAGGAACACTGAAGCTTTCTTT; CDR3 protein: CASIRTDRNTEAFF
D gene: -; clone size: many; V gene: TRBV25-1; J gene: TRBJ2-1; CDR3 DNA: TGTGCCAGCAGTGAATTCGGGAATGAGCAGTTCTTC; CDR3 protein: CASSEFGNEQFF
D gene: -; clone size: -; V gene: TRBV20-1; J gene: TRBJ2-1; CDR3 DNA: TGCAGTCCACTGAGCAATACGACGGGGTGGTTTGATGAGCAGTTCTTC; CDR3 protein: CSPLSNTTGWFDEQFF
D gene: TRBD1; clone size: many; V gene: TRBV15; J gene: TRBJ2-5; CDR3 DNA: TGTGCCACCAGCAGAGGTGGGACAGGGGTACAAGAGACCCAGTACTTC; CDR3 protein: CATSRGGTGVQETQYF
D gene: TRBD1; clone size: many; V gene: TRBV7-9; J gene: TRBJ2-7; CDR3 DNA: TGTGCCAGCAGCTTAGTTGTGGGACAGGGAAGCTACGAGCAGTACTTC; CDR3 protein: CASSLVVGQGSYEQYF
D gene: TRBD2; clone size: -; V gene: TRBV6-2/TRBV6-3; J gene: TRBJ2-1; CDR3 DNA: TGTGCCAGCAGTTACCGAGGACTAGTGAGCTACAATGAGCAGTTCTTC; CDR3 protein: CASSYRGLVSYNEQFF